Listed here is a single TCR beta chain. The antigen is undetermined. These data originate in a study of cytomegalovirus exposure and HLA in healthy donors. Study-wide background: The same platform used for the approximately 700 first-cohort repertoires was also used for the 120 validation repertoires, as a later analysis reported.

Method: immunoSEQ multiplex PCR; TCRdb's copy keeps in-frame clones and lacks some. The sample has more than 300,000 clones; roughly 85% are singletons. Study-level results: Most TCR sequences proved rare, with some public TCRs found in many donors. Investigators reported about 160 TCR beta chains as tied to cytomegalovirus. In vitro experiments confirmed that a few CMV-associated chains were specific for CMV antigens.

Sequencing was performed on PBMCs. The receptor's source is a woman younger than 30 in good health and CMV-seronegative.

CDR3 nucleotides: TGCGCCAGCAGTCGAGGACAGGGAGGTTTTGACTATGGCTACACCTTC. Its protein is CASSRGQGGFDYGYTF. V and J are TRBV4-1 and TRBJ1-2; 8 positions match TRBD1. Germline CDR1 and CDR2: MGHRA and YSYEKL. The CDR3 runs to 16 residues. V dropped 6 bases and J dropped 3; count of bases not matched to a gene: 12.